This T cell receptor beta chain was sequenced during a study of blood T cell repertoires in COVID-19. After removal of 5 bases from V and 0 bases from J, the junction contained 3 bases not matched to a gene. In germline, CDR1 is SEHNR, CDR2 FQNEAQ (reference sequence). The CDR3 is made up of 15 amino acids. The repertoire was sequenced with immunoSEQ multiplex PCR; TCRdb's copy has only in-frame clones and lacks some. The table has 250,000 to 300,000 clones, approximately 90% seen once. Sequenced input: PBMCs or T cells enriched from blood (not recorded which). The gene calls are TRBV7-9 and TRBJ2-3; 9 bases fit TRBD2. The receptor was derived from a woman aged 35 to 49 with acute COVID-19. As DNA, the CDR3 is TGTGCCAGCAGCAAAACTAGCGGGAGCACAGATACGCAGTATTTT. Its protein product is CASSKTSGSTDTQYF.